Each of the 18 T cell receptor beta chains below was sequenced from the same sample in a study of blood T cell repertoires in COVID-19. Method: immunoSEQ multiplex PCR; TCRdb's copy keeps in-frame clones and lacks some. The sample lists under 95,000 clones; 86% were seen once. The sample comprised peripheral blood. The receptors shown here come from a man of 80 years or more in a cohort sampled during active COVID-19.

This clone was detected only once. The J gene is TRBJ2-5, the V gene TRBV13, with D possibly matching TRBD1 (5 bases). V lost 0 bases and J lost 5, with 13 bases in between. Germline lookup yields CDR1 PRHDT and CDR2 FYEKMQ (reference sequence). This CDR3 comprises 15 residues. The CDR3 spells CASSLGETVGETQYF. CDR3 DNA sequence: TGTGCCAGCAGCTTAGGGGAGACAGTTGGGGAGACCCAGTACTTC.

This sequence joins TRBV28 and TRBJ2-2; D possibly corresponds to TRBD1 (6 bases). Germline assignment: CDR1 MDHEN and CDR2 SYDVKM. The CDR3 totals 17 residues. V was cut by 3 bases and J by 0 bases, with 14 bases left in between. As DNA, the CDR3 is TGTGCCAGCAGTTTTATCCCCGGGACACCGAACACCGGGGAGCTGTTTTTT. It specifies CASSFIPGTPNTGELFF. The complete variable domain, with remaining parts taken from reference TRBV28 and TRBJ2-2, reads DVKVTQSSRYLVKRTGEKVFLECVQDMDHENMFWYRQDPGLGLRLIYFSYDVKMKEKGDIPEGYSVSREKKERFSLILESASTNQTSMYLCASSFIPGTPNTGELFFGEGSRLTVL.

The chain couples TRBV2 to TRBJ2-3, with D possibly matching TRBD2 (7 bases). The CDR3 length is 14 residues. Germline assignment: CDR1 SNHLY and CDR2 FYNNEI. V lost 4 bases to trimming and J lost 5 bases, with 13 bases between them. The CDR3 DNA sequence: TGTGCCAGCAGTGCCGCGGGGGCCATAGATACGCAGTATTTT. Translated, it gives CASSAAGAIDTQYF.

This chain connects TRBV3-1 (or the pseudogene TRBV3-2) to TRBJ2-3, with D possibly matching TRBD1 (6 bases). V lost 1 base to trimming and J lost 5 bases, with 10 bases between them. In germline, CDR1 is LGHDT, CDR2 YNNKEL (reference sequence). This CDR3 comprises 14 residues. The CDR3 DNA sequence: TGTGCCAGCAGCCAAGCAGGGGCCAAAGATACGCAGTATTTT. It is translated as CASSQAGAKDTQYF.

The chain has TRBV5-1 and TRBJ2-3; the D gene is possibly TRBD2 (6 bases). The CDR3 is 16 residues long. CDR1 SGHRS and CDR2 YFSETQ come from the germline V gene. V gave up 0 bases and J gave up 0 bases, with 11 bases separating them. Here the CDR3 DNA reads TGCGCCAGCAGCTTGGGGCTAGCGACTAGCACAGATACGCAGTATTTT. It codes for CASSLGLATSTDTQYF.

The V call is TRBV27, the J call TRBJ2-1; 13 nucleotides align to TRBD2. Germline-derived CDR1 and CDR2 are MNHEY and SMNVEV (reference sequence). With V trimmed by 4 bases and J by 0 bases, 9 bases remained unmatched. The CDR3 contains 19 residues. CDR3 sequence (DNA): TGTGCCAGCAGTTCCCTCGGACTAGCGGGGGCAAGCTCCTACAATGAGCAGTTCTTC. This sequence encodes CASSSLGLAGASSYNEQFF.

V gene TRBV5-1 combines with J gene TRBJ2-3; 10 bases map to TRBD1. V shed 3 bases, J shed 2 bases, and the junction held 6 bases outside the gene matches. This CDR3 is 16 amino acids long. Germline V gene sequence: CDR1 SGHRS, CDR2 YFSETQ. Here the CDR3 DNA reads TGCGCCAGCAGCTCCCGGACAGGGGGGAACACAGATACGCAGTATTTT. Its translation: CASSSRTGGNTDTQYF.

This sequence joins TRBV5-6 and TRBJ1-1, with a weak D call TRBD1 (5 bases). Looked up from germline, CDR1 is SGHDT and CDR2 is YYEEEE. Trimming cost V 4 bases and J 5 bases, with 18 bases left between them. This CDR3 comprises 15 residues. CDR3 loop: CASSLGGRGLTEAFF. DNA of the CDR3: TGTGCCAGCAGCCTGGGAGGGCGGGGGTTGACTGAAGCTTTCTTT.

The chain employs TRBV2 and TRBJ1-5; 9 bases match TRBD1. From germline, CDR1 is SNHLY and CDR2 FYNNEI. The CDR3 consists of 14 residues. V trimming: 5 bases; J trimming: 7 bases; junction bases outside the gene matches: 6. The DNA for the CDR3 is TGTGCCAGCAGTTTAAGGACAGGGGTACAGCCCCAGCATTTT. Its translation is CASSLRTGVQPQHF.

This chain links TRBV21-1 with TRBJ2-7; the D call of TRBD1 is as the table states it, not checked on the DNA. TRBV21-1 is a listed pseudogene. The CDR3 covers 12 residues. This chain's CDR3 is CASSEQGGEQYV. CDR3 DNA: TGTGCCAGCAGCGAACAGGGGGGCGAGCAGTACGTC.

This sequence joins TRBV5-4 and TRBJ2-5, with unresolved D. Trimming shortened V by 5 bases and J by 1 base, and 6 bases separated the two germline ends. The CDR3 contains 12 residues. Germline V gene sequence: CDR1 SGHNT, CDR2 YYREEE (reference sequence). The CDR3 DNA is TGTGCCAGCAGGAGGAGCCAAGAGACCCAGTACTTC. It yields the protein CASRRSQETQYF.

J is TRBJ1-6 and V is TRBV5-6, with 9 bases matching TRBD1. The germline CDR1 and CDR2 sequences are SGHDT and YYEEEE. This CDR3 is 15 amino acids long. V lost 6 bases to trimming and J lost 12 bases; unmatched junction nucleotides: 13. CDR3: CASTVDRGFLLPLHF. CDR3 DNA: TGTGCCAGCACCGTCGACAGGGGGTTCCTACTACCCCTCCACTTT.

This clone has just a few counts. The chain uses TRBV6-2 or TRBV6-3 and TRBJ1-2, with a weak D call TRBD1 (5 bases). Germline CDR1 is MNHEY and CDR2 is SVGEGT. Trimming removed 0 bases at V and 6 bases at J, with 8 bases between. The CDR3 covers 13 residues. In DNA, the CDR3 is TGTGCCAGCAGTTACTCGGCCAGGGATGGCTACACCTTC. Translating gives CASSYSARDGYTF.

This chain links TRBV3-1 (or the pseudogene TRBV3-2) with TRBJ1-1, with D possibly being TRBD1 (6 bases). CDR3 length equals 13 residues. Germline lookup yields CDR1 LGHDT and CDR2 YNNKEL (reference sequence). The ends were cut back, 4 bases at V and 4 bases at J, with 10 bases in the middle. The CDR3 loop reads CASSRLQGTEAFF. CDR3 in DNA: TGTGCCAGCAGCCGTCTACAGGGCACTGAAGCTTTCTTT.

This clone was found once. The CDR3 protein is CSVVTGAYEQYV. The CDR3 DNA reads TGCAGCGTTGTCACAGGGGCCTACGAGCAGTACGTC. The chain links TRBV29-1 to TRBJ2-7; 7 bases agree with TRBD1. The germline CDR1 and CDR2 sequences are SQVTM and ANQGSEA. The CDR3 has 12 residues. V shed 4 bases and J 2 bases; nucleotides not matched to a gene: 2.

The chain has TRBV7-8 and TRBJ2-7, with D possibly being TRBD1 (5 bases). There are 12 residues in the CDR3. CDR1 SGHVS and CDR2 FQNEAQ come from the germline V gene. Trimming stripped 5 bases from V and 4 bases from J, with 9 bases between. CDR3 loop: CASSPRGYEQYF. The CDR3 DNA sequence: TGTGCCAGCAGCCCAAGGGGATACGAGCAGTACTTC.

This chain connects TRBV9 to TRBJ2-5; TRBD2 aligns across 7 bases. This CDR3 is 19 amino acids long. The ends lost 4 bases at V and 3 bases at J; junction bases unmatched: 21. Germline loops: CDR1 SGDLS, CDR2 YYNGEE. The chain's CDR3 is CASSPYLLSVGGEKETQYF. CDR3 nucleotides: TGTGCCAGCAGCCCCTACCTCCTCTCCGTGGGGGGGGAAAAAGAGACCCAGTACTTC.

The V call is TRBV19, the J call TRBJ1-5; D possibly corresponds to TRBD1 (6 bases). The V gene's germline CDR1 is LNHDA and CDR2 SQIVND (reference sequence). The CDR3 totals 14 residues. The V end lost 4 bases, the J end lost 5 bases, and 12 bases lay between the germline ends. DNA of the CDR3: TGTGCCAGTAGTACCCCGACAGGTTATCAGCCCCAGCATTTT. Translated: CASSTPTGYQPQHF.